These T cell receptor beta chains were read from a single sample in a study of blood T cell repertoires in COVID-19. Clones were sequenced by immunoSEQ multiplex PCR, and TCRdb holds only the in-frame ones, with some missing. The table lists roughly 360,000 clones, 81% of them singletons. Sequenced input: peripheral blood. The origin of the receptors is a human donor with acute or convalescent COVID-19. The donor label of this sample is uncertain. Both conserved end residues are part of each CDR3. Fields, in order: V gene, D gene, clone size, J gene, CDR3 DNA, CDR3 protein. A D gene is named only where the DNA matches it firmly. Rows give clone size only sometimes, using once, few, many, or a class for an expanded clone.

V gene: TRBV5-1; D gene: .; clone size: .; J gene: TRBJ2-2; CDR3 DNA: TGCGCCAGCAGCTCGGCGAACACCGGGGAGCTGTTTTTT; CDR3 protein: CASSSANTGELFF
V gene: TRBV14; D gene: TRBD2; clone size: .; J gene: TRBJ2-5; CDR3 DNA: TGTGCCAGCAGCCAAGAGAGCGGACTAGCGGGGGGCCGAGGGGAGACCCAGTACTTC; CDR3 protein: CASSQESGLAGGRGETQYF
V gene: TRBV6-2/TRBV6-3; D gene: .; clone size: .; J gene: TRBJ1-1; CDR3 DNA: TGTGCCAGCAGTTACTCGACGATCAGACTCACTGAAGCTTTCTTT; CDR3 protein: CASSYSTIRLTEAFF
V gene: TRBV29-1; D gene: .; clone size: .; J gene: TRBJ2-5; CDR3 DNA: TGCAGCGTTAAGGATGGGGCGGTTGTGACCCAGTACTTC; CDR3 protein: CSVKDGAVVTQYF
V gene: TRBV7-9; D gene: .; clone size: .; J gene: TRBJ1-1; CDR3 DNA: TGTGTCCTACAGGGCGCCCGGGCTAAGGCTTTCTTT; CDR3 protein: CVLQGARAKAFF
V gene: TRBV27; D gene: .; clone size: .; J gene: TRBJ2-1; CDR3 DNA: TGTGCCAGCCAGCCCCAGCGGGCCCACAATGAGCAGTTCTTC; CDR3 protein: CASQPQRAHNEQFF
V gene: TRBV28; D gene: .; clone size: .; J gene: TRBJ2-7; CDR3 DNA: TGTGCCAGCAGGCAACTGAGGAGCTCCTACGAGCAGTACTTC; CDR3 protein: CASRQLRSSYEQYF
V gene: TRBV6-5; D gene: .; clone size: once; J gene: TRBJ2-3; CDR3 DNA: TGTGCCAGCAGTTACTCGACTTTCACAGATACGCAGTATTTT; CDR3 protein: CASSYSTFTDTQYF
V gene: TRBV7-8; D gene: .; clone size: once; J gene: TRBJ2-1; CDR3 DNA: TGTGCCAGCAGCTTAGCGAGTAGCTACAATGAGCAGTTCTTC; CDR3 protein: CASSLASSYNEQFF
V gene: TRBV24-1; D gene: .; clone size: .; J gene: TRBJ1-1; CDR3 DNA: TGTGCCACTCGGGAGGGCGGTCTGCTGAACACTGAAGCTTTCTTT; CDR3 protein: CATREGGLLNTEAFF
V gene: TRBV10-3; D gene: TRBD1; clone size: .; J gene: TRBJ1-2; CDR3 DNA: TGTGCCATCAGTGAGCCAAGGACAGGCAACTATGGCTACACCTTC; CDR3 protein: CAISEPRTGNYGYTF
V gene: TRBV4-1; D gene: .; clone size: .; J gene: TRBJ1-1; CDR3 DNA: TGCGCCAGCAGCCAACCACTTACTGATGAAGCTTTCTTT; CDR3 protein: CASSQPLTDEAFF